Following are 24 T cell receptor beta chains from one sample sequenced in a study of T cell responses to AZD1222 COVID-19 vaccine. Produced via immunoSEQ multiplex PCR; TCRdb's table is partial and in-frame only. The sample lists roughly 170,000 clones; around 88% were seen once. Sequenced material: peripheral blood, taken on day 0 of AZD1222 vaccination. These receptors all stem from an adult in good health.

This rearrangement joins TRBV28 to TRBJ1-1; 7 bases are shared with TRBD1. Per germline, CDR1 MDHEN and CDR2 SYDVKM. V was clipped by 2 bases and J by 0 bases; unmatched bases: 3. CDR3 length: 15 amino acids. The CDR3 loop is CASSLPDRVNTEAFF. CDR3 sequence (DNA): TGTGCCAGCAGTTTACCCGACAGGGTGAACACTGAAGCTTTCTTT. Full variable domain (remainder filled in from reference TRBV28 and TRBJ1-1): DVKVTQSSRYLVKRTGEKVFLECVQDMDHENMFWYRQDPGLGLRLIYFSYDVKMKEKGDIPEGYSVSREKKERFSLILESASTNQTSMYLCASSLPDRVNTEAFFGQGTRLTVV.

V and J are TRBV9 and TRBJ2-2; 9 positions match TRBD1. The CDR3 is made up of 14 amino acids. J was trimmed by 7 bases and V by 7 bases; bases with no gene match: 8. Germline CDR1 reads SGDLS; CDR2 reads YYNGEE. Written as DNA, the CDR3 is TGTGCCAGCTCGTGGGGACAGGGCGGCGGGGAGCTGTTTTTT. Its translation is CASSWGQGGGELFF.

The chain's CDR3 is CASSLGKMNTEAFF. CDR3 sequence (DNA): TGTGCCAGCAGTTTAGGGAAGATGAACACTGAAGCTTTCTTT. The chain employs TRBV27 and TRBJ1-1; D uncertain. Trimming cost V 2 bases and J 0 bases, with 7 bases left between them. The CDR3 sequence is 14 residues long. Germline loops: CDR1 MNHEY, CDR2 SMNVEV (reference sequence).

The chain combines TRBV6-1 with TRBJ2-3; D perhaps matches TRBD1 (6 bases). The germline gives CDR1 MNHNS, CDR2 SASEGT. Between the trimmed V and J ends, which lost 0 bases and 4 bases, there was a span of 11 bases. The CDR3 covers 15 residues. The CDR3 nucleotides read TGTGCCAGCAGTGAAGCCAACAGGGCATCAGATACGCAGTATTTT. Amino acids: CASSEANRASDTQYF.

In DNA, the CDR3 is TGTGCCAGCAGCTCCTTGAACAGCTTCAATCAGCCCCAGCATTTT. It specifies CASSSLNSFNQPQHF. The chain joins TRBV7-2 to TRBJ1-5; D not certain. Trimming pared 4 bases from V and 3 bases from J, leaving 13 bases between. Germline CDR1 SGHTA, CDR2 FQGNSA. This CDR3 is 15 amino acids long.

This clone was seen more than once but under ten times. The gene calls are TRBV28 and TRBJ1-2; 7 bases are shared with TRBD1. The trim removed 2 bases at V and 2 bases at J, leaving 2 bases unmatched. CDR1 MDHEN and CDR2 SYDVKM come from the germline V gene. The CDR3 extends over 14 amino acids. In DNA form, the CDR3 reads TGTGCCAGCAGTTTACTGACAGGGAACTATGGCTACACCTTC. It yields the protein CASSLLTGNYGYTF.

This clone has only one observation. The chain employs TRBV7-9 and TRBJ1-4; D is undetermined. Trimming shortened V by 1 base and J by 2 bases, and 5 bases separated the two germline ends. The CDR3 runs 14 residues. Germline-derived CDR1 and CDR2 are SEHNR and FQNEAQ (reference sequence). The CDR3 protein is CASSLDATNEKLFF. As DNA, the CDR3 is TGTGCCAGCAGCTTAGATGCGACTAATGAAAAACTGTTTTTT. The complete variable domain, with remaining parts taken from reference TRBV7-9 and TRBJ1-4, reads DTGVSQNPRHKITKRGQNVTFRCDPISEHNRLYWYRQTLGQGPEFLTYFQNEAQLEKSRLLSDRFSAERPKGSFSTLEIQRTEQGDSAMYLCASSLDATNEKLFFGSGTQLSVL.

The gene calls are TRBV5-1 and TRBJ2-7; 8 bases are shared with TRBD1. V lost 4 bases, J lost 7 bases, and 13 bases stayed unmatched. CDR3 size: 15 residues. Looked up from germline, CDR1 is SGHRS and CDR2 is YFSETQ. The CDR3 protein is CASSTRTGPSGEQYF. CDR3 coding DNA: TGCGCCAGCAGCACCCGGACAGGGCCGTCGGGAGAGCAGTACTTC.

This chain joins TRBV7-2 and TRBJ2-1; the D gene could be TRBD1 or TRBD2 (5 bases each). This CDR3 spans 14 amino acids. V was pared by 6 bases and J by 10 bases, with 19 bases between. CDR1 is SGHTA, CDR2 FQGNSA, per germline. The CDR3 spells CASRPGVVGDEQFF. CDR3 in DNA: TGTGCCAGCAGACCCGGGGTAGTAGGGGACGAGCAGTTCTTC.

With respect to this clone: The identical CDR3 is also encoded by other nucleotide sequences in the sample. This sequence joins TRBV9 and TRBJ2-3; tentative D call: TRBD2 (6 bases). The V end lost 2 bases, the J end lost 3 bases, and 7 bases lay between the germline ends. The CDR3 totals 13 residues. From germline, CDR1 is SGDLS and CDR2 YYNGEE. CDR3 DNA sequence: TGTGCCAGCAGCGTCGGGGGAACAGATACGCAGTATTTT. Its protein product is CASSVGGTDTQYF.

V and J are TRBV27 and TRBJ1-6; 8 bases are a match to TRBD1. The junction had 12 bases not matched to a gene; V was cut back by 7 bases and J by 10 bases. In germline, CDR1 is MNHEY, CDR2 SMNVEV (reference sequence). CDR3 length: 15 residues. CDR3 region: CASTLGDRLGSPLHF. The CDR3 DNA is TGTGCCAGCACCCTAGGGGACAGGTTGGGCTCACCCCTCCACTTT.

The rearrangement joins TRBV28 to TRBJ2-2, with 7 bases identical to TRBD2. The CDR3 covers 16 residues. V lost 2 bases, J lost 5 bases, and 8 bases stayed unmatched. The germline V gene has CDR1 MDHEN and CDR2 SYDVKM. The CDR3 is CASSLAAGAGTGELFF. For the CDR3, the DNA is TGTGCCAGCAGTTTAGCGGCGGGAGCGGGGACCGGGGAGCTGTTTTTT.

The chain uses TRBV6-1 and TRBJ2-7; D is tentatively TRBD1 or TRBD2 (5 bases each). This CDR3 spans 18 amino acids. Trimming removed 1 base from V and 7 bases from J, with 26 bases in between. Per the germline V gene, CDR1 is MNHNS and CDR2 is SASEGT. The CDR3 is CASSEGGRGPPPTGEQYF. The CDR3, as DNA: TGTGCCAGCAGTGAAGGTGGAAGGGGCCCTCCTCCTACGGGGGAGCAGTACTTC.

The V gene is TRBV2, the J gene TRBJ1-1, with D possibly TRBD1 on 5 matching bases. CDR1 and CDR2 from the germline V gene are SNHLY and FYNNEI. The CDR3 totals 12 residues. V lost 8 bases and J lost 8, with 15 bases in between. This CDR3 is CASLGGGVEAFF. CDR3 DNA sequence: TGTGCCAGCTTGGGGGGAGGGGTGGAAGCTTTCTTT. The variable domain in full, completed from reference TRBV2 and TRBJ1-1, reads EPEVTQTPSHQVTQMGQEVILRCVPISNHLYFYWYRQILGQKVEFLVSFYNNEISEKSEIFDDQFSVERPDGSNFTLKIRSTKLEDSAMYFCASLGGGVEAFFGQGTRLTVV.

V and J are TRBV27 and TRBJ1-2; no clear D gene. Germline lookup yields CDR1 MNHEY and CDR2 SMNVEV (reference sequence). Deletions cut 0 bases from V and 5 bases from J, with 16 bases between. The CDR3 extends over 16 amino acids. CDR3 nucleotide sequence: TGTGCCAGCAGTTTATCGAGTGGGGTTCCCAATTATGGCTACACCTTC. Translating gives CASSLSSGVPNYGYTF.

Only one count was recorded for this clone. CDR3 nucleotide sequence: TGTGCCAGTATGCTGGGGGCTATTGGAAACACCATATATTTT. It yields the protein CASMLGAIGNTIYF. The chain employs TRBV19 and TRBJ1-3; a weak D match, TRBD1 (6 bases). Trimming removed 7 bases from V and 3 bases from J, with 13 bases in between. The CDR3 totals 14 residues. The germline gives CDR1 LNHDA, CDR2 SQIVND (reference sequence).

The V gene is TRBV11-2, the J gene TRBJ2-1; 11 positions match TRBD2. Germline V gene sequence: CDR1 SGHAT, CDR2 FQNNGV. J was trimmed by 8 bases and V by 4 bases; bases with no gene match: 10. This CDR3 has 16 residues. The CDR3 region has the DNA TGTGCCAGCAGCTCCATAGCGGGGGGGCCGCTACATGAGCAGTTCTTC. This encodes CASSSIAGGPLHEQFF.

V gene TRBV30 combines with J gene TRBJ1-4; D gene unclear. The CDR3 spans 15 residues. Germline CDR1 is GTSNPN and CDR2 is SVGIG (reference sequence). Deletions cut 4 bases from V and 7 bases from J, with 19 bases between. This CDR3 is CAWMGFRGLSEKLFF. For the CDR3, the DNA is TGTGCCTGGATGGGCTTTCGTGGGCTGAGTGAAAAACTGTTTTTT. Together with reference TRBV30 and TRBJ1-4, the CDR3 gives the full variable domain: SQTIHQWPATLVQPVGSPLSLECTVEGTSNPNLYWYRQAAGRGLQLLFYSVGIGQISSEVPQNLSASRPQDRQFILSSKKLLLSDSGFYLCAWMGFRGLSEKLFFGSGTQLSVL.

The rearrangement uses TRBV5-1 and TRBJ2-3; D ambiguous. This CDR3 has 14 residues. Germline V gives CDR1 SGHRS, CDR2 YFSETQ. The ends were cut back, 0 bases at V and 2 bases at J, with 7 bases in the middle. The CDR3 region is CASSLGLITDTQYF. CDR3 nucleotide sequence: TGCGCCAGCAGCTTGGGACTGATCACAGATACGCAGTATTTT. The entire variable domain, with the rest obtained from reference TRBV5-1 and TRBJ2-3, is as follows: KAGVTQTPRYLIKTRGQQVTLSCSPISGHRSVSWYQQTPGQGLQFLFEYFSETQRNKGNFPGRFSGRQFSNSRSEMNVSTLELGDSALYLCASSLGLITDTQYFGPGTRLTVL.

The J gene is TRBJ1-3, the V gene TRBV6-5; maybe TRBD1 (5 bases). Germline V CDR1 and CDR2: MNHEY, SVGAGI. The CDR3 runs to 16 residues. Trimming cost V 0 bases and J 0 bases, with 9 bases left between them. CDR3: CASSYSSRDSGNTIYF. DNA for the CDR3: TGTGCCAGCAGTTACTCTTCCAGGGACTCTGGAAACACCATATATTTT.

This sequence joins TRBV11-2 and TRBJ1-2, with D uncertain. The length of the CDR3 is 12 residues. From germline, CDR1 is SGHAT and CDR2 FQNNGV. V gave up 1 base and J gave up 10 bases, with 10 bases separating them. The CDR3 DNA is TGTGCCAGCAGCTTAGTGGGGTATCTCTACACCTTC. Amino acid sequence: CASSLVGYLYTF.

This chain joins TRBV5-1 and TRBJ1-4; 11 nucleotides line up with TRBD1. CDR1 is SGHRS, CDR2 YFSETQ, per germline. This CDR3 has 17 residues. V was pared by 1 base and J by 6 bases, with 8 bases of the junction left unmatched. CDR3 amino acids: CASSLTPPGQGDEKLFF. For the CDR3, the DNA is TGCGCCAGCAGCTTGACCCCACCGGGACAGGGGGATGAAAAACTGTTTTTT. Full variable domain (outside the CDR3, taken from reference TRBV5-1 and TRBJ1-4): KAGVTQTPRYLIKTRGQQVTLSCSPISGHRSVSWYQQTPGQGLQFLFEYFSETQRNKGNFPGRFSGRQFSNSRSEMNVSTLELGDSALYLCASSLTPPGQGDEKLFFGSGTQLSVL.

The CDR3 spells CASRPGQGNTEAFF. CDR3 nucleotides: TGTGCCAGCAGGCCGGGACAGGGAAACACTGAAGCTTTCTTT. The chain joins TRBV11-2 to TRBJ1-1; TRBD1 matches at 9 bases. Germline V lookup: CDR1 SGHAT, CDR2 FQNNGV. J lost 2 bases, V lost 6 bases, and 4 bases had no gene match. CDR3 size: 14 residues. Looking up the rest from reference TRBV11-2 and TRBJ1-1 gives the full variable domain: EAGVAQSPRYKIIEKRQSVAFWCNPISGHATLYWYQQILGQGPKLLIQFQNNGVVDDSQLPKDRFSAERLKGVDSTLKIQPAKLEDSAVYLCASRPGQGNTEAFFGQGTRLTVV.

This rearrangement joins TRBV28 to TRBJ2-5; unclear D gene. The CDR3 totals 13 residues. Trimming removed 4 bases at V and 5 bases at J, with 11 bases between. Per the germline V gene, CDR1 is MDHEN and CDR2 is SYDVKM. CDR3 residues: CASSYGVGETQYF. The CDR3 DNA is TGTGCCAGCAGTTATGGGGTGGGGGAGACCCAGTACTTC. The entire variable domain, with the rest obtained from reference TRBV28 and TRBJ2-5, is as follows: DVKVTQSSRYLVKRTGEKVFLECVQDMDHENMFWYRQDPGLGLRLIYFSYDVKMKEKGDIPEGYSVSREKKERFSLILESASTNQTSMYLCASSYGVGETQYFGPGTRLLVL.